The present entry profiles one T cell receptor beta chain with its context. Its target is not known. The sample belongs to a study of OX40 agonist ivuxolimab in advanced cancers. Turning to the study itself: While on treatment, patients had intravenous ivuxolimab at 0.01 to 10 mg/kg every 2 weeks.

CDR1 is SGHRS, CDR2 YFSETQ, per germline. Trimming left V 1 base short and J 0 bases short, with 5 bases between. This CDR3 comprises 14 residues. Assay: immunoSEQ multiplex PCR; the TCRdb copy retains only in-frame clones and omits some. The repertoire holds about 110,000 clones, more than 85% seen once, with over 0.6% in the top ten. Study results and limitations: The authors also found low normalized T-cell clonal expansion in some nonresponders. On average, CD8+ T cells showed a greater number of expanded clones than CD4+. The antigens recognized by the expanded peripheral T cells, that is their antigen specificity, were not determined.

The sample consisted of CD4+ or CD8+ T cells sorted from blood, taken in a trial of the OX40 agonist ivuxolimab. This chain connects TRBV5-1 to TRBJ1-3; D gene unclear. The sequence came from an adult with an advanced solid tumor such as melanoma, head and neck, liver or kidney cancer. CDR3 loop: CASSLFGSGNTIYF. DNA of the CDR3: TGCGCCAGCAGCTTGTTTGGCTCTGGAAACACCATATATTTT.